The 24 T cell receptor beta chains in this list originate from one sample, sequenced in a study of shared clonotypes between healthy human individuals. The protocol was immunoSEQ multiplex PCR, while the TCRdb copy is restricted to in-frame clones and leaves out a portion. Counted here are millions of clones, about 92% occurring once; the ten biggest clones make up about 0.13%. The specimen sequenced was naive CD4+ T cells sorted from blood. Regarding subset: CD45RA+ positively selected. These receptors came from a man younger than 30 in good health.

The CDR3 DNA is TGTGCCAGCAGCTTTGACGGGTCGCGTTTTAGCAATCAGCCCCAGCATTTT. Translation gives CASSFDGSRFSNQPQHF. The chain has TRBV11-3 and TRBJ1-5; no definite D call. Germline V gene lookup returns CDR1 SGHNT and CDR2 YENEEA. The V gene lost 3 bases and the J gene lost 0 bases, with 15 bases spanning the gap. The CDR3 contains 17 residues.

V usage is TRBV4-2 and J usage is TRBJ2-1, with D possibly called TRBD1 or TRBD2 (6 bases each). Germline CDR1 is LGHNA and CDR2 is YNFKEQ. This CDR3 region has 15 residues. Trimming removed 0 bases at V and 5 bases at J, with 11 bases between. CDR3 protein: CASSQEGGLDNEQFF. CDR3 DNA: TGTGCCAGCAGCCAAGAAGGGGGGCTCGACAATGAGCAGTTCTTC.

This chain connects TRBV19 to TRBJ2-2, with D perhaps TRBD1 (5 bases). Trimming stripped 9 bases from V and 5 bases from J, with 13 bases between. CDR3 length equals 13 residues. Germline V gives CDR1 LNHDA, CDR2 SQIVND (reference sequence). DNA for the CDR3: TGTGCCAGCCGAACGGCAGGGACCGGGGAGCTGTTTTTT. Encoded protein: CASRTAGTGELFF.

This clone was seen a handful of times. The chain combines TRBV10-1 with TRBJ1-6; TRBD1 is a possible D gene (5 bases). The germline gives CDR1 WNHNN, CDR2 SYGVQD (reference sequence). The V end lost 6 bases, the J end lost 5 bases, and 14 bases lay between the germline ends. This CDR3 region has 15 residues. CDR3 sequence: CASREGRGNNSPLHF. The CDR3 nucleotides read TGCGCCAGCAGGGAAGGTCGGGGGAATAATTCACCCCTCCACTTT.

The V gene is TRBV5-4, the J gene TRBJ2-1, with D perhaps TRBD1 or TRBD2 (5 bases each). This CDR3 contains 13 residues. Germline lookup yields CDR1 SGHNT and CDR2 YYREEE (reference sequence). Trimming cost V 5 bases and J 12 bases, with 18 bases left between them. CDR3 coding DNA: TGTGCCAGCAGGCCCAGTGGGACGATGGGGCAGTTCTTC. It specifies CASRPSGTMGQFF.

The chain combines TRBV6-1 with TRBJ1-4; no clear D. V gave up 1 base and J gave up 6 bases, with 15 bases separating them. The CDR3 sequence is 16 residues long. Germline CDR1 reads MNHNS; CDR2 reads SASEGT. Written as DNA, the CDR3 is TGTGCCAGCAGTGAAGAAGCGACGGGGAGGTATGAAAAACTGTTTTTT. This encodes CASSEEATGRYEKLFF.

The chain uses TRBV5-5 and TRBJ1-1, with D perhaps matching TRBD1 (5 bases). Germline CDR1 SGHKS, CDR2 YYEKEE (reference sequence). Trimming took off 4 bases at V and 1 base at J, with 14 bases between the two ends. This CDR3 comprises 15 residues. The CDR3 DNA is TGTGCCAGCAGCACTAATCCGGGGACGAACACTGAAGCTTTCTTT. This sequence encodes CASSTNPGTNTEAFF.

The chain joins TRBV18 to TRBJ1-1; D gene uncertain. The CDR3 sequence is 13 residues long. The germline V gene encodes CDR1 KGHSH and CDR2 LQKENI. V gave up 6 bases and J gave up 3 bases, with 11 bases separating them. The CDR3 is CASSLVLDTEAFF. The CDR3 nucleotides are TGTGCCAGCTCGCTAGTTTTGGACACTGAAGCTTTCTTT.

This rearrangement joins TRBV9 to TRBJ2-2, with 9 bases fitting TRBD1. Germline trimming cut 3 bases from V and 7 bases from J; bases unmatched to any gene: 13. Germline V gene data show CDR1 as SGDLS and CDR2 as YYNGEE. This CDR3 has 17 residues. Here the CDR3 reads CASSAQATGTGFGELFF. In DNA form, the CDR3 reads TGTGCCAGCAGCGCCCAAGCAACCGGGACAGGGTTCGGGGAGCTGTTTTTT.

The J gene is TRBJ2-5, the V gene TRBV28; D is unclear. This CDR3 is built from 14 residues. Per germline, CDR1 MDHEN and CDR2 SYDVKM. Deletions cut 0 bases from V and 1 base from J, with 6 bases between. The CDR3 region is CASSLWAGQETQYF. The CDR3, as DNA: TGTGCCAGCAGTTTATGGGCCGGCCAAGAGACCCAGTACTTC.

The chain carries TRBV7-9 and TRBJ1-1; D not certain. There are 16 residues in the CDR3. Looked up from germline, CDR1 is SEHNR and CDR2 is FQNEAQ (reference sequence). V was clipped by 4 bases and J by 3 bases, with 18 bases between them. The CDR3 DNA reads TGTGCCAGCAGCTACCGGGCGACCTCCGCGGACACTGAAGCTTTCTTT. This codes for CASSYRATSADTEAFF.

The chain couples TRBV5-1 to TRBJ1-6; unclear D gene. This CDR3 is 18 amino acids long. V lost 0 bases to trimming and J lost 0 bases, with 13 bases between them. The germline CDR1 and CDR2 sequences are SGHRS and YFSETQ. CDR3 sequence reads: CASSLASVPSSYNSPLHF. The CDR3 DNA follows: TGCGCCAGCAGCTTGGCTAGTGTTCCTAGCTCCTATAATTCACCCCTCCACTTT.

The J gene is TRBJ2-7, the V gene TRBV11-3; TRBD1 matches at 8 bases. V lost 8 bases to trimming and J lost 2 bases; unmatched junction nucleotides: 5. The CDR3 has 13 residues. Germline CDR1 SGHNT, CDR2 YENEEA. The DNA of the CDR3 is TGTGCCAGCGGACAGGGTGGCGCCTACGAGCAGTACTTC. This translates into CASGQGGAYEQYF. Full variable domain (missing parts from reference TRBV11-3 and TRBJ2-7): EAGVVQSPRYKIIEKKQPVAFWCNPISGHNTLYWYLQNLGQGPELLIRYENEEAVDDSQLPKDRFSAERLKGVDSTLKIQPAELGDSAVYLCASGQGGAYEQYFGPGTRLTVT.

To note about this clone: Other DNA sequences in this specimen translate into the identical CDR3. The V call is TRBV5-1, the J call TRBJ2-5; the match to TRBD1 covers 8 bases. This CDR3 spans 14 amino acids. V was clipped by 5 bases and J by 5 bases; unmatched bases: 8. Looked up from germline, CDR1 is SGHRS and CDR2 is YFSETQ. The DNA for the CDR3 is TGCGCCAGCAGTCTCGGCAGGGGGCAGGAGACCCAGTACTTC. Protein sequence: CASSLGRGQETQYF. Full variable domain (rest looked up from reference TRBV5-1 and TRBJ2-5): KAGVTQTPRYLIKTRGQQVTLSCSPISGHRSVSWYQQTPGQGLQFLFEYFSETQRNKGNFPGRFSGRQFSNSRSEMNVSTLELGDSALYLCASSLGRGQETQYFGPGTRLLVL.

The rearrangement joins TRBV2 to TRBJ2-1, with 12 bases lining up with TRBD2. CDR1 is SNHLY, CDR2 FYNNEI, per germline. The junction had 24 bases not matched to a gene; V was cut back by 1 base and J by 2 bases. The CDR3 covers 24 residues. The CDR3 DNA follows: TGTGCCAGCAGTGAAGTTGGGGCCAATCGGGGACTAGCGGGCCGAGCCCGCCCCTACAATGAGCAGTTCTTC. Amino acids: CASSEVGANRGLAGRARPYNEQFF.

The chain links TRBV9 to TRBJ2-2; either TRBD1 or TRBD2 may fit D (5 bases each). This CDR3 has 15 amino acids. Germline V CDR1 and CDR2: SGDLS, YYNGEE. With 5 bases removed from V and 5 bases from J, the gap between germline ends came to 16 bases. The CDR3 DNA is TGTGCCAGCAGTGTGGGACCACCCGGGACCGGGGAGCTGTTTTTT. Translated: CASSVGPPGTGELFF.

The chain couples TRBV7-8 to TRBJ2-4, with 8 bases identical to TRBD2. Losses at the gene ends were 2 bases for V and 7 bases for J; bases not matched to a gene: 7. Germline V gene sequence: CDR1 SGHVS, CDR2 FQNEAQ. CDR3 size: 15 residues. CDR3 DNA sequence: TGTGCCAGCAGCTTACAAACGGGGGGGCTCAACATTCAGTACTTC. Its translation is CASSLQTGGLNIQYF. Filled out from reference TRBV7-8 and TRBJ2-4, the complete variable domain reads GAGVSQSPRYKVAKRGQDVALRCDPISGHVSLFWYQQALGQGPEFLTYFQNEAQLDKSGLPSDRFFAERPEGSVSTLKIQRTQQEDSAVYLCASSLQTGGLNIQYFGAGTRLSVL.

Note on this clone: At the DNA level, this CDR3 is encoded by other sequences in the same sample as well. The V and J genes are TRBV6-5 and TRBJ1-1; D gene uncertain. Germline CDR1 MNHEY, CDR2 SVGAGI. This CDR3 is built from 13 residues. V lost 4 bases, J lost 1 base, and 7 bases lay in between. The chain's CDR3 is CASSLTENTEAFF. For the CDR3, the DNA is TGTGCCAGCAGTTTAACAGAGAACACTGAAGCTTTCTTT.

Comment on this clone: Other DNA sequences in the sample encode the same CDR3. The chain combines TRBV2 with TRBJ2-2; 9 bases fit TRBD1. Germline CDR1 reads SNHLY; CDR2 reads FYNNEI. This CDR3 contains 13 residues. V lost 6 bases and J lost 7; bases outside the gene matches: 3. In nucleotides, the CDR3 is TGTGCCAGCAGCCGACAGGGGGGCGGGGAGCTGTTTTTT. Protein product: CASSRQGGGELFF.

CDR3 in DNA: TGTGCCAGCAGAACAGGGGGCGGTGGCACAGATACGCAGTATTTT. Its translation: CASRTGGGGTDTQYF. This chain joins TRBV2 and TRBJ2-3; 9 nucleotides line up with TRBD1. The CDR3 sequence is 15 residues long. CDR1 is SNHLY, CDR2 FYNNEI, per germline. J was trimmed by 1 base and V by 6 bases; bases with no gene match: 5.

This sequence joins TRBV6-6 and TRBJ2-7; D is perhaps TRBD1 or TRBD2 (6 bases each). CDR3 length: 13 residues. CDR1 MNHNY and CDR2 SVGAGI come from the germline V gene (reference sequence). V was pared by 2 bases and J by 2 bases, with 7 bases between. DNA for the CDR3: TGTGCCAGCAGTTACAGGGGGGCCTACGAGCAGTACTTC. The encoded protein is CASSYRGAYEQYF.

The rearrangement uses TRBV5-1 and TRBJ2-5; the match to TRBD2 covers 12 bases. V was clipped by 4 bases and J by 1 base; unmatched bases: 5. Germline-derived CDR1 and CDR2 are SGHRS and YFSETQ. This CDR3 spans 16 amino acids. DNA for the CDR3: TGCGCCAGCAGCGGACTAGCGGGAAACATCCAAGAGACCCAGTACTTC. It encodes CASSGLAGNIQETQYF.

The chain is built from TRBV12-5 and TRBJ1-1; TRBD1 is a possible D gene (6 bases). The V gene's germline CDR1 is LGHNT and CDR2 FRNRAP. Between the trimmed V and J ends, which lost 5 bases and 3 bases, there was a span of 10 bases. This CDR3 is 13 amino acids long. CDR3: CASGQDSYTEAFF. In nucleotides, the CDR3 is TGTGCTAGTGGTCAGGACAGTTACACTGAAGCTTTCTTT. Using reference TRBV12-5 and TRBJ1-1 for the parts outside the CDR3, the full variable domain is DARVTQTPRHKVTEMGQEVTMRCQPILGHNTVFWYRQTMMQGLELLAYFRNRAPLDDSGMPKDRFSAEMPDATLATLKIQPSEPRDSAVYFCASGQDSYTEAFFGQGTRLTVV.

The rearrangement joins TRBV5-8 to TRBJ2-2, with D tentatively TRBD1 or TRBD2 (5 bases each). The CDR3 totals 15 residues. CDR1 and CDR2 from the germline V gene are SGHTS and YDEGEE. Trimming shortened V by 1 base and J by 3 bases, and 10 bases separated the two germline ends. CDR3 DNA sequence: TGTGCCAGCAGCTTGTGGGGGACGGACACCGGGGAGCTGTTTTTT. Translated: CASSLWGTDTGELFF.